These T cell receptor beta chains were read from a single sample in a study of blood T cells in healthy people across ages. TCRdb used MiXCR to reprocess the 5' RACE reads, holding one entry per CDR3 protein. The sample shows 600,000 to 1,000,000 distinct CDR3 sequences, over 45% of them seen only once. The sample was blood. Receptors originate from a man aged 30 to 45 in good health. CDR3s include the opening cysteine and the closing phenylalanine or tryptophan. Fields, in order: V gene, clone size, J gene, D gene, CDR3 protein, CDR3 DNA. D genes are given only for firm matches. For some rows the clone size is stated as once, few or many, or as a class when expanded; others skip it.

v_gene: TRBV5-5
abundance: NA
j_gene: TRBJ2-5
d_gene: TRBD2
CDR3aa: CASSLGLAGDNEQYF
CDR3nt: TGTGCCAGCAGCTTGGGACTAGCGGGAGACAATGAGCAGTACTTC

v_gene: TRBV4-2
abundance: many
j_gene: TRBJ2-1
d_gene: NA
CDR3aa: CASSARSSNNEQFF
CDR3nt: TGTGCCAGCAGCGCCCGGAGCAGCAACAATGAGCAGTTCTTC

v_gene: TRBV6-5
abundance: NA
j_gene: TRBJ2-3
d_gene: NA
CDR3aa: CASSREGADTQYF
CDR3nt: TGTGCCAGCAGTCGAGAGGGGGCAGATACGCAGTATTTT

v_gene: TRBV21-1
abundance: once
j_gene: TRBJ1-2
d_gene: NA
CDR3aa: CASSKWGEPFYGYTF
CDR3nt: TGTGCCAGCAGCAAGTGGGGAGAGCCTTTCTATGGCTACACCTTC

v_gene: TRBV4-1
abundance: few
j_gene: TRBJ2-6
d_gene: NA
CDR3aa: CASSQDRVGHLSGANVLTF
CDR3nt: TGCGCCAGCAGCCAAGATCGGGTAGGGCACCTCTCTGGGGCCAACGTCCTGACTTTC

v_gene: TRBV20-1
abundance: NA
j_gene: TRBJ1-2
d_gene: NA
CDR3aa: CSARDSGTFGYTF
CDR3nt: TGCAGTGCTAGAGATTCGGGGACCTTTGGCTACACCTTC

v_gene: TRBV3-1
abundance: NA
j_gene: TRBJ2-7
d_gene: TRBD2
CDR3aa: CASSQGASGVHEQYF
CDR3nt: TGTGCCAGCAGCCAAGGGGCTAGCGGGGTACACGAGCAGTACTTC

v_gene: TRBV7-2
abundance: few
j_gene: TRBJ2-7
d_gene: NA
CDR3aa: CASSLVGAGRAYEQYF
CDR3nt: TGTGCCAGCAGCTTAGTGGGGGCGGGCAGAGCCTACGAGCAGTACTTC

v_gene: TRBV20-1
abundance: NA
j_gene: TRBJ2-7
d_gene: TRBD2
CDR3aa: CSATGTTSYEQYF
CDR3nt: TGCAGTGCAACCGGGACTACATCCTACGAGCAGTACTTC

v_gene: TRBV10-3
abundance: NA
j_gene: TRBJ2-7
d_gene: NA
CDR3aa: CAISEERVTYEQYF
CDR3nt: TGTGCCATCAGTGAAGAACGGGTCACCTACGAGCAGTACTTC

v_gene: TRBV27
abundance: NA
j_gene: TRBJ2-1
d_gene: NA
CDR3aa: CASSFSVGQGATFF
CDR3nt: NA

v_gene: TRBV7-2
abundance: NA
j_gene: TRBJ1-6
d_gene: NA
CDR3aa: CASSPPPGVNSPLHF
CDR3nt: TGTGCCAGCAGCCCCCCCCCCGGAGTTAATTCACCCCTCCACTTT

v_gene: TRBV5-1
abundance: few
j_gene: TRBJ2-7
d_gene: NA
CDR3aa: CASSLSSVRRVSYEQYF
CDR3nt: TGCGCCAGCAGCTTGTCATCAGTACGGCGGGTCTCCTACGAGCAGTACTTC

v_gene: TRBV5-1
abundance: NA
j_gene: TRBJ1-1
d_gene: TRBD1
CDR3aa: CASSLTGEGANTEAFF
CDR3nt: TGCGCCAGCTCACTTACAGGGGAAGGTGCGAACACTGAAGCTTTCTTT

v_gene: TRBV7-2
abundance: NA
j_gene: TRBJ2-7
d_gene: NA
CDR3aa: CASSFDREAEQYF
CDR3nt: TGTGCCAGCAGCTTCGACCGTGAGGCCGAGCAGTACTTC

v_gene: TRBV2
abundance: NA
j_gene: TRBJ1-2
d_gene: NA
CDR3aa: CASSVSLNAPGYTF
CDR3nt: TGTGCCAGCAGTGTCAGCCTAAACGCACCTGGCTACACCTTC

v_gene: TRBV20-1
abundance: NA
j_gene: TRBJ2-1
d_gene: TRBD2
CDR3aa: CSARGLPGLAGEMSEQFF
CDR3nt: TGCAGTGCTAGAGGCCTTCCGGGACTAGCGGGAGAGATGAGTGAGCAGTTCTTC

v_gene: TRBV13
abundance: NA
j_gene: TRBJ2-3
d_gene: NA
CDR3aa: CASSPGLELNTDTQYF
CDR3nt: TGTGCCAGCAGCCCCGGACTGGAATTGAACACAGATACGCAGTATTTT

v_gene: TRBV24-1
abundance: NA
j_gene: TRBJ2-2
d_gene: NA
CDR3aa: CATEDGNTGELFF
CDR3nt: TGTGCCACTGAGGACGGGAACACCGGGGAGCTGTTTTTT

v_gene: TRBV5-1
abundance: NA
j_gene: TRBJ2-1
d_gene: NA
CDR3aa: CASSLEGGRYNEQFF
CDR3nt: TGCGCCAGCAGCTTGGAGGGTGGGCGATACAATGAGCAGTTCTTC

v_gene: TRBV6-2/TRBV6-3
abundance: few
j_gene: TRBJ2-7
d_gene: NA
CDR3aa: CASAGLQGEQYF
CDR3nt: TGTGCCTCTGCTGGGCTTCAAGGCGAGCAGTACTTC

v_gene: TRBV20-1
abundance: NA
j_gene: TRBJ1-2
d_gene: TRBD1
CDR3aa: CSAREKGAFSYGYTF
CDR3nt: TGCAGTGCTAGAGAAAAGGGGGCGTTTTCCTATGGCTACACCTTC

v_gene: TRBV20-1
abundance: NA
j_gene: TRBJ1-2
d_gene: NA
CDR3aa: CSASPEGGYGYTF
CDR3nt: TGCAGTGCTAGTCCGGAAGGAGGCTATGGCTACACCTTC

v_gene: TRBV7-8
abundance: NA
j_gene: TRBJ2-7
d_gene: NA
CDR3aa: CASSFLGGGSGEQYF
CDR3nt: TGTGCCAGCAGCTTCCTCGGGGGTGGTAGCGGCGAGCAGTACTTC

v_gene: TRBV20-1
abundance: NA
j_gene: TRBJ2-7
d_gene: NA
CDR3aa: CSATGGGDEQYF
CDR3nt: TGCAGTGCTACGGGCGGAGGGGACGAGCAGTACTTC

v_gene: TRBV4-3
abundance: once
j_gene: TRBJ2-1
d_gene: NA
CDR3aa: CASSQSYYEGGWGNEQFF
CDR3nt: TGCGCCAGCAGCCAATCTTACTATGAGGGGGGATGGGGCAATGAGCAGTTCTTC

v_gene: TRBV12-3/TRBV12-4
abundance: many
j_gene: TRBJ2-7
d_gene: NA
CDR3aa: CASSLTVPSYEQYF
CDR3nt: TGTGCCAGCAGTTTGACAGTCCCCTCCTACGAGCAGTACTTC

v_gene: TRBV30
abundance: NA
j_gene: TRBJ2-1
d_gene: TRBD2
CDR3aa: CAWSYSGGAGDEQFF
CDR3nt: TGTGCCTGGAGTTATAGCGGGGGGGCCGGAGATGAGCAGTTCTTC

v_gene: TRBV7-6
abundance: few
j_gene: TRBJ2-3
d_gene: NA
CDR3aa: CASRSEGDTQYF
CDR3nt: TGTGCCAGCAGGTCGGAGGGTGATACGCAGTATTTT

v_gene: TRBV2
abundance: few
j_gene: TRBJ1-6
d_gene: NA
CDR3aa: CASSTTGSSYNSPLHF
CDR3nt: TGTGCCAGCAGCACAACGGGCAGCTCCTATAATTCACCCCTCCACTTT

v_gene: TRBV4-3
abundance: NA
j_gene: TRBJ1-6
d_gene: NA
CDR3aa: CASSPNSYNSPLHF
CDR3nt: TGCGCCAGCAGCCCCAACTCCTATAATTCACCCCTCCACTTT

v_gene: TRBV5-5
abundance: few
j_gene: TRBJ2-5
d_gene: TRBD1
CDR3aa: CASSSQGALKETQYF
CDR3nt: TGTGCCAGCAGCTCTCAGGGGGCGCTTAAAGAGACCCAGTACTTC

v_gene: TRBV20-1
abundance: few
j_gene: TRBJ2-3
d_gene: TRBD2
CDR3aa: CSAHLAGVPDTQYF
CDR3nt: TGCAGTGCACATTTAGCGGGGGTGCCGGATACGCAGTATTTT

v_gene: TRBV20-1
abundance: NA
j_gene: TRBJ2-7
d_gene: TRBD2
CDR3aa: CSARDLPSGEQYF
CDR3nt: TGCAGTGCTAGAGATCTGCCTAGCGGCGAGCAGTACTTC

v_gene: TRBV7-2
abundance: NA
j_gene: TRBJ2-7
d_gene: TRBD1
CDR3aa: CASSLMAGTGTYEQYF
CDR3nt: TGTGCCAGCAGCTTAATGGCCGGGACAGGGACCTACGAGCAGTACTTC

v_gene: TRBV27
abundance: few
j_gene: TRBJ1-6
d_gene: NA
CDR3aa: CASSFGGNPPLHF
CDR3nt: TGTGCCAGCAGTTTTGGTGGGAATCCACCCCTCCACTTT

v_gene: TRBV20-1
abundance: NA
j_gene: TRBJ2-6
d_gene: TRBD1
CDR3aa: CSASVGTGRSGANVLTF
CDR3nt: TGCAGTGCTAGTGTAGGGACAGGACGCTCTGGGGCCAACGTCCTGACTTTC

v_gene: TRBV5-6
abundance: NA
j_gene: TRBJ2-3
d_gene: NA
CDR3aa: CASSPITSRSDTQYF
CDR3nt: TGTGCCAGCAGCCCCATCACTAGCCGGTCTGATACGCAGTATTTT

v_gene: TRBV7-7
abundance: NA
j_gene: TRBJ2-7
d_gene: NA
CDR3aa: CASSLGPTQFNEQYF
CDR3nt: TGTGCTAGCAGCCTCGGACCGACGCAGTTCAATGAGCAGTACTTC